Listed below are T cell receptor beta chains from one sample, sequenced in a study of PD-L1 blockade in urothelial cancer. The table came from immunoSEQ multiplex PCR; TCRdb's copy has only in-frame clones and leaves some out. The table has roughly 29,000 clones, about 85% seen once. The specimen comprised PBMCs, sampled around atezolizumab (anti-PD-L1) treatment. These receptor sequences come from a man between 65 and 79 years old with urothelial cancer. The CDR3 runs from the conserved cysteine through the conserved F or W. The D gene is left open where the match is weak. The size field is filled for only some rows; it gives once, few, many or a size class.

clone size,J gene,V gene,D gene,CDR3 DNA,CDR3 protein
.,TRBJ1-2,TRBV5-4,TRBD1,TGTGCCAGCAGCTTTAACAGGGGGCTAGGAGCTAACTATGGCTACACCTTC,CASSFNRGLGANYGYTF
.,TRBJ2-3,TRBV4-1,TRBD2,TGCGCCAGCAGCCTTGTACTTGGAGCGGGAGACATCACAGATACGCAGTATTTT,CASSLVLGAGDITDTQYF
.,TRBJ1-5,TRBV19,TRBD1,TGTGCCAGTAGGGAAAAGACAGGGAACACCCCCAATCAGCCCCAGCATTTT,CASREKTGNTPNQPQHF
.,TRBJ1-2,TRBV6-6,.,TGTGCCAGCAGTTACGACAGGTACTATGGCTACACCTTC,CASSYDRYYGYTF
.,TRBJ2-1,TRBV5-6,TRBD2,TGTGCCAGCAGCTTGGCCACTAGCGATGGATTCGGCAATGAGCAGTTCTTC,CASSLATSDGFGNEQFF
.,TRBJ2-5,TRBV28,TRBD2,TGTGCCAGCAGTTTTCTAGCGGGAGGGCCTGAGACCCAGTACTTC,CASSFLAGGPETQYF
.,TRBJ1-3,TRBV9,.,TGTGCCAGCAGCCAGGGGCAGTCTGGGAACACCATATATTTT,CASSQGQSGNTIYF
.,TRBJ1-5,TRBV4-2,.,TGTGCCAGCAGCCAAGAACGAAGCCATCAACCCCAGCATTTT,CASSQERSHQPQHF
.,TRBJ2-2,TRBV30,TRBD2,TGTGCCTGGTCCCCGGAAGGGAGGGGCGGGGAGCTGTTTTTT,CAWSPEGRGGELFF
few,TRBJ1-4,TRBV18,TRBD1,TGTGCCAGCTCACCGCCGGGACAGGAGAATGAAAAACTGTTTTTT,CASSPPGQENEKLFF
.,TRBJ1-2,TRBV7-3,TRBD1,TGTGCCAGCAGCTTGGGGCAGGGGGCTGGCTACACCTTC,CASSLGQGAGYTF
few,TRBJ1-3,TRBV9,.,TGTGCCAGCAGCTCCGGGACATCTGGAAACACCATATATTTT,CASSSGTSGNTIYF
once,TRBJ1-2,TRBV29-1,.,TGCAGCGTTTTGAAAGACAGAGCGACGGGCTACACCTTC,CSVLKDRATGYTF
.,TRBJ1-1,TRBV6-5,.,TGTGCCAGCAGTTACTCTGGGGGGGGAATCACTGAAGCTTTCTTT,CASSYSGGGITEAFF
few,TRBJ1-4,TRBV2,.,TGTGCCAGCAAAACCCAGGGGACCGAAAATGAAAAACTGTTTTTT,CASKTQGTENEKLFF
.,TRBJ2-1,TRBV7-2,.,TGTGCCAGCAGCCAAACAAGAGGGACCCGCGGAGGGGAGCAGTTCTTC,CASSQTRGTRGGEQFF
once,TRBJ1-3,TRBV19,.,TGTGCCAGTATCCCTCGGTCCGGAAACACCATATATTTT,CASIPRSGNTIYF